Each of the 22 T cell receptor beta chains below was sequenced from the same sample in a study of response to subunit inactivated influenza vaccine listed by TCRdb under 2018. Libraries were made using RT-PCR. For sequencing, an Illumina HiSeq 2500 was employed. TCRdb trimmed public reads at Q25 via fastp, called clones via MiXCR and kept in-frame beta chains. CDR3 protein duplicates are merged, each entry listing the most common genes and DNA. The sample includes about 700,000 distinct CDR3 sequences, with 15% to 18% observed a single time. The leading ten clones occupy 11% of the sample. The source was PBMCs from blood, collected less than 13 days after vaccination. These receptor sequences come from a man between 45 and 60 years old who received an inactivated influenza vaccine. Donor details come from another sample of the same person, matched by shared clones.

The rearrangement joins TRBV11-2 to TRBJ2-1, with D hard to call. The CDR3 runs 15 residues. In germline, CDR1 is SGHAT, CDR2 FQNNGV. V was cut by 0 bases and J by 9 bases, with 15 bases left in between. The CDR3 protein is CASSLEVLGMSEQFF. For the CDR3, the DNA is TGTGCCAGCAGCTTAGAAGTATTAGGGATGAGTGAGCAGTTCTTC.

There are many counts of this clonotype. The chain links TRBV12-3 or TRBV12-4 to TRBJ2-1; D may be TRBD2 (5 bases). V was trimmed by 8 bases and J by 5 bases, leaving 10 bases between them. There are 12 residues in the CDR3. CDR3 sequence: CASASLDNEQFF. Written as DNA, the CDR3 is TGTGCCAGCGCTAGCTTAGACAATGAGCAGTTCTTC.

The rearrangement uses TRBV3-1 and TRBJ1-2; 9 bases agree with TRBD1. This CDR3 has 16 residues. Germline V gives CDR1 LGHDT, CDR2 YNNKEL (reference sequence). Trimming at V came to 0 bases and at J to 4 bases, leaving 6 bases not matched to a gene. CDR3 DNA: TGTGCCAGCAGCCAAGAAGGGACAGGGACGGGCTATGGCTACACCTTC. It is translated as CASSQEGTGTGYGYTF.

This clonotype occurred a few times. This rearrangement joins TRBV7-9 to TRBJ2-3; 7 bases line up with TRBD2. There are 12 residues in the CDR3. Germline-derived CDR1 and CDR2 are SEHNR and FQNEAQ (reference sequence). The trim removed 4 bases at V and 15 bases at J, leaving 10 bases unmatched. CDR3 DNA sequence: TGTGCCAGCAGCTCGGCGGGGGAGGAGTCTTATTTT. This sequence encodes CASSSAGEESYF. Together with reference TRBV7-9 and TRBJ2-3, the CDR3 gives the full variable domain: DTGVSQNPRHKITKRGQNVTFRCDPISEHNRLYWYRQTLGQGPEFLTYFQNEAQLEKSRLLSDRFSAERPKGSFSTLEIQRTEQGDSAMYLCASSSAGEESYFGPGTRLTVL.

The gene calls are TRBV7-2 and TRBJ2-7, with TRBD1 as a possible D gene (7 bases). The CDR3 is 15 residues long. Germline CDR1 is SGHTA and CDR2 is FQGNSA. V lost 5 bases and J 0 bases, leaving 14 bases between the germline ends. In DNA, the CDR3 is TGTGCCAGCAGCCCCGCAGGGGGGAGCTCCTACGAGCAGTACTTC. Translating gives CASSPAGGSSYEQYF.

V gene TRBV6-5 combines with J gene TRBJ2-7; 10 nucleotides align to TRBD1. Losses at the gene ends were 4 bases for V and 1 base for J; bases not matched to a gene: 10. The CDR3 is made up of 17 amino acids. The V gene's germline CDR1 is MNHEY and CDR2 SVGAGI. DNA for the CDR3: TGTGCCAGCAGTTGGACGCCGGGACAGGGGCGATCCTACGAGCAGTACTTC. This codes for CASSWTPGQGRSYEQYF.

A single count supports this clonotype. Without the conserved terminal phenylalanine or tryptophan, this CDR3 likely stems from a read error. The rearrangement links TRBV5-4 to TRBJ2-2; possible D gene TRBD2, 6 bases. The CDR3 covers 14 residues. The germline V gene encodes CDR1 SGHNT and CDR2 YYREEE (reference sequence). DNA of the CDR3: TGTGCCATCAGCCGACGGCGGGACTGCGGGGAGCTGTTTTGT. Translation: CAISRRRDCGELFC.

V and J are TRBV18 and TRBJ2-7; 8 bases are shared with TRBD2. This CDR3 is 14 amino acids long. Trimming removed 6 bases from V and 2 bases from J; junction bases left unmatched: 6. Germline CDR1 KGHSH, CDR2 LQKENI. The CDR3 sequence is CASSGTRTTYEQYF. In DNA, the CDR3 is TGTGCCAGCTCCGGGACTAGGACCACCTACGAGCAGTACTTC.

J is TRBJ1-1 and V is TRBV10-3; 11 bases agree with TRBD1. This CDR3 has 15 amino acids. CDR1 and CDR2 (germline): ENHRY, SYGVKD. The V gene end was trimmed by 6 bases and the J gene end by 2 bases; junction bases not matched to a gene: 5. The CDR3 loop is CAIRGQGADNTEAFF. Here the CDR3 DNA reads TGTGCCATCAGAGGACAGGGGGCGGATAACACTGAAGCTTTCTTT.

The gene calls are TRBV7-9 and TRBJ2-5; TRBD2 matches 9 bases. Germline V gene sequence: CDR1 SEHNR, CDR2 FQNEAQ (reference sequence). This CDR3 is built from 13 residues. The CDR3 DNA sequence: TGTGTTCCCGGGGGACTAGCTGAGGAGACCCAGTACTTC. Protein: CVPGGLAEETQYF.

The rearrangement links TRBV6-6 to TRBJ2-7; perhaps TRBD1 as D (6 bases). This CDR3 has 13 amino acids. V lost 3 bases and J lost 5, with 11 bases in between. CDR1 is MNHNY, CDR2 SVGAGI, per germline (reference sequence). The CDR3 reads CASSYTRGDEQYF. The CDR3 DNA follows: TGTGCCAGCAGTTATACCAGGGGAGACGAGCAGTACTTC.

This clonotype was observed a handful of times. The V and J genes are TRBV10-3 and TRBJ2-1; weak D call: TRBD2 (7 bases). This CDR3 has 15 residues. V gave up 10 bases and J gave up 0 bases, with 16 bases separating them. Germline V CDR1 and CDR2: ENHRY, SYGVKD. As DNA, the CDR3 is TGTGCCACCAGCCAGGGAGGGGGCTCCTACAATGAGCAGTTCTTC. Translation: CATSQGGGSYNEQFF.

The J gene is TRBJ2-5, the V gene TRBV7-6; perhaps TRBD2 as D (6 bases). V lost 5 bases, J lost 4 bases, and 23 bases lay in between. The CDR3 has 17 amino acids. Germline V gene sequence: CDR1 SGHVS, CDR2 FNYEAQ. The DNA for the CDR3 is TGTGCCAGCAGCGGATATCCCCCCGGAGGTAGCGGAGAGACCCAGTACTTC. Its protein product is CASSGYPPGGSGETQYF. Full variable domain (outside the CDR3, taken from reference TRBV7-6 and TRBJ2-5): GAGVSQSPRYKVTKRGQDVALRCDPISGHVSLYWYRQALGQGPEFLTYFNYEAQQDKSGLPNDRFSAERPEGSISTLTIQRTEQRDSAMYRCASSGYPPGGSGETQYFGPGTRLLVL.

This clonotype turned up a few times. The rearrangement links TRBV3-1 to TRBJ2-7, with 11 positions matching TRBD1. The junction had 5 bases not matched to a gene; V was cut back by 8 bases and J by 2 bases. Germline CDR1 LGHDT, CDR2 YNNKEL (reference sequence). The CDR3 loop spans 14 amino acids. CDR3 nucleotides: TGTGCCAGCGCCGGACAGGGGGCTACCTACGAGCAGTACTTC. As protein: CASAGQGATYEQYF.

This clonotype was counted only a few times. CDR3 in amino acids: CASTWGWQNTEAFF. CDR3 in DNA: TGTGCCAGCACCTGGGGGTGGCAGAACACTGAAGCTTTCTTT. The J gene is TRBJ1-1, the V gene TRBV12-3 or TRBV12-4, with TRBD1 as a possible D gene (5 bases). This CDR3 is 14 amino acids long. Trimming left V 7 bases short and J 1 base short, with 13 bases between.

The V call is TRBV7-9, the J call TRBJ2-3, with D possibly TRBD1 on 6 matching bases. Germline CDR1 SEHNR, CDR2 FQNEAQ (reference sequence). The CDR3 spans 14 residues. Trimming pared 5 bases from V and 3 bases from J, leaving 12 bases between. CDR3 in DNA: TGTGCCAGCAGCCTAATACAGGGTACAGATACGCAGTATTTT. It is translated as CASSLIQGTDTQYF. Based on the CDR3 plus reference TRBV7-9 and TRBJ2-3, the full variable domain is DTGVSQNPRHKITKRGQNVTFRCDPISEHNRLYWYRQTLGQGPEFLTYFQNEAQLEKSRLLSDRFSAERPKGSFSTLEIQRTEQGDSAMYLCASSLIQGTDTQYFGPGTRLTVL.

There are a few counts of this clonotype. V and J are TRBV5-1 and TRBJ2-3, with 10 nucleotides matching TRBD2. J gave up 3 bases and V 0 bases, and 10 bases lay outside the gene matches. The V gene's germline CDR1 is SGHRS and CDR2 YFSETQ. The CDR3 is made up of 18 amino acids. The CDR3 nucleotides are TGCGCCAGCAGCTTGGTTCGGCTAGCGGGGGAGAATACAGATACGCAGTATTTT. Protein sequence: CASSLVRLAGENTDTQYF.

The rearrangement joins TRBV5-1 to TRBJ2-2; D is undetermined. The V gene lost 9 bases and the J gene lost 0 bases, with 12 bases spanning the gap. From germline, CDR1 is SGHRS and CDR2 YFSETQ. The length of the CDR3 is 14 residues. As DNA, the CDR3 is TGCGCCACCCGTTCTTCGGCGAACACCGGGGAGCTGTTTTTT. As protein: CATRSSANTGELFF.

V usage is TRBV20-1 and J usage is TRBJ2-7, with TRBD2 matching over 10 bases. CDR3 length: 15 residues. CDR1 DFQATT and CDR2 SNEGSKA come from the germline V gene (reference sequence). Trimming removed 1 base from V and 4 bases from J; junction bases left unmatched: 7. CDR3 region: CSARVLAGVVYEQYF. As DNA, the CDR3 is TGCAGTGCTAGAGTGCTAGCGGGAGTTGTGTACGAGCAGTACTTC.

This clonotype has only a few counts. The J gene is TRBJ2-5, the V gene TRBV5-1; D may be TRBD1 (6 bases). The CDR3 spans 15 residues. The germline V gene has CDR1 SGHRS and CDR2 YFSETQ. Trimming left V 4 bases short and J 1 base short, with 14 bases between. This CDR3 reads CASSIQGQSQETQYF. CDR3 sequence (DNA): TGCGCCAGCAGCATACAAGGACAGTCCCAAGAGACCCAGTACTTC.

The chain joins TRBV29-1 to TRBJ2-5; tentatively, D is TRBD2 (5 bases). With 7 bases removed from V and 9 bases from J, the gap between germline ends came to 27 bases. Per germline, CDR1 SQVTM and CDR2 ANQGSEA. The CDR3 is 15 amino acids. The CDR3 sequence: CSGGPVGSDKRAQYF. The CDR3 bases are TGCAGCGGCGGCCCCGTGGGTAGCGATAAGAGGGCCCAGTACTTC. Full variable domain (missing parts from reference TRBV29-1 and TRBJ2-5): SAVISQKPSRDICQRGTSLTIQCQVDSQVTMMFWYRQQPGQSLTLIATANQGSEATYESGFVIDKFPISRPNLTFSTLTVSNMSPEDSSIYLCSGGPVGSDKRAQYFGPGTRLLVL.

This clonotype was seen ten or more times. V gene TRBV5-1 combines with J gene TRBJ2-1; D is possibly TRBD1 (5 bases). The CDR3 length is 12 residues. Trimming took 0 bases from V and 9 from J, leaving 7 bases between them. CDR1 SGHRS and CDR2 YFSETQ come from the germline V gene. CDR3: CASSLVDTEQFF. Written as DNA, the CDR3 is TGCGCCAGCAGCTTGGTGGACACTGAGCAGTTCTTC.